Listed here are 27 T cell receptor beta chains from one sample, sequenced in a study of CD8 T cells in ankylosing spondylitis. Whole-study results and caveats: Seven to nine highly homologous variants made up a TCR beta motif, and this motif appeared characteristic of ankylosing spondylitis blood.

These receptors' antigens are unknown. TCRdb used MiXCR to reprocess the 5' RACE reads, holding one entry per CDR3 protein. The sample comprises a few hundred thousand distinct CDR3 sequences, 12% of which are singletons, and about 6.8% rests with the top ten. Sequenced: blood, either unsorted or a sorted T cell fraction (not recorded which). The receptor source for this set is a male donor with ankylosing spondylitis.

The chain combines TRBV20-1 with TRBJ2-1; the match to TRBD2 covers 11 bases. The germline CDR1 and CDR2 sequences are DFQATT and SNEGSKA (reference sequence). The CDR3 covers 15 residues. Trimming removed 5 bases from V and 10 bases from J; junction bases left unmatched: 13. As DNA, the CDR3 is TGCAGTGCTGTCTTGACTAGCGGGATTGGCAACGAGCAGTTCTTC. It yields the protein CSAVLTSGIGNEQFF.

J is TRBJ2-7 and V is TRBV12-3 or TRBV12-4; 9 bases match TRBD1. J lost 1 base, V lost 5 bases, and 3 bases had no gene match. The CDR3 runs to 14 residues. The CDR3 nucleotides read TGTGCCAGCAGTGTGGACAGGGGTTCCTACGAGCAGTACGTC. This sequence encodes CASSVDRGSYEQYV.

V gene TRBV11-3 combines with J gene TRBJ2-3; D is unclear. Per germline, CDR1 SGHNT and CDR2 YENEEA. The CDR3 spans 16 residues. The ends were cut back, 5 bases at V and 0 bases at J, with 15 bases in the middle. The CDR3 DNA sequence: TGTGCCAGCAGCACGTCGTGGTCCTCCAGCACAGATACGCAGTATTTT. This gives the protein CASSTSWSSSTDTQYF. The complete variable domain, with remaining parts taken from reference TRBV11-3 and TRBJ2-3, reads EAGVVQSPRYKIIEKKQPVAFWCNPISGHNTLYWYLQNLGQGPELLIRYENEEAVDDSQLPKDRFSAERLKGVDSTLKIQPAELGDSAVYLCASSTSWSSSTDTQYFGPGTRLTVL.

The V gene is TRBV24-1, the J gene TRBJ1-1, with 12 bases that match TRBD1. Germline V gene sequence: CDR1 KGHDR, CDR2 SFDVKD. CDR3 length: 13 residues. Losses at the gene ends were 9 bases for V and 6 bases for J; bases not matched to a gene: 4. CDR3 DNA: TGTGCCACCCAGGGACAGGGGGCCTCTGAAGCTTTCTTT. As protein: CATQGQGASEAFF.

This clonotype was seen a few times. The chain uses TRBV24-1 and TRBJ1-5; no clear D. Trimming pared 5 bases from V and 1 base from J, leaving 8 bases between. The germline gives CDR1 KGHDR, CDR2 SFDVKD. This CDR3 region has 14 residues. This CDR3 reads CATSGQTSNQPQHF. The DNA of the CDR3 is TGTGCCACCAGTGGGCAGACAAGCAATCAGCCCCAGCATTTT.

This clonotype has just a few counts. The V gene is TRBV20-1, the J gene TRBJ1-1; D call uncertain. This CDR3 is 12 amino acids long. From germline, CDR1 is DFQATT and CDR2 SNEGSKA (reference sequence). Trimming took 0 bases from V and 2 from J, leaving 4 bases between them. The CDR3 DNA reads TGCAGTGCTAGAGAGTTTAACACTGAAGCTTTCTTT. Amino acid sequence: CSAREFNTEAFF.

This clonotype was observed at least ten times. The J gene is TRBJ2-3, the V gene TRBV5-1, with unresolved D. V lost 5 bases, J lost 4 bases, and 14 bases lay in between. The CDR3 consists of 14 residues. CDR1 is SGHRS, CDR2 YFSETQ, per germline. The CDR3 DNA reads TGCGCCAGCAGTTGGATTGGCTACTCAGATACGCAGTATTTT. Translating it yields CASSWIGYSDTQYF.

The chain recombines TRBV18 with TRBJ2-7, with D tentatively TRBD1 (6 bases). Trimming took off 4 bases at V and 2 bases at J, with 12 bases between the two ends. CDR3 length: 14 residues. CDR1 is KGHSH and CDR2 is LQKENI in the germline V gene. CDR3 region: CASSLQGQTYEQYF. The CDR3 DNA follows: TGTGCCAGCTCACTACAAGGACAGACCTACGAGCAGTACTTC.

The gene calls are TRBV29-1 and TRBJ1-1; maybe TRBD1 (6 bases). CDR1 and CDR2 (germline): SQVTM, ANQGSEA. Trimming cost V 6 bases and J 4 bases, with 15 bases left between them. The CDR3 has 13 amino acids. As DNA, the CDR3 is TGCAGCGTCTCTCCAGGGGAAGGCACTGAAGCTTTCTTT. It encodes CSVSPGEGTEAFF.

This CDR3 is CATSRDTSNQPQHF. For the CDR3, the DNA is TGTGCCACCAGCAGAGACACAAGCAATCAGCCCCAGCATTTT. The chain joins TRBV15 to TRBJ1-5, with D uncertain. CDR1 is LNHNV and CDR2 is YYDKDF in the germline V gene (reference sequence). The V and J ends lost 0 bases and 1 base respectively, with 4 bases between them. This CDR3 comprises 14 residues.

This clonotype has only a few counts. The V call is TRBV3-1, the J call TRBJ1-5, with D possibly matching TRBD1 (5 bases). Germline V gene lookup returns CDR1 LGHDT and CDR2 YNNKEL (reference sequence). This CDR3 is 14 amino acids long. Deletions cut 0 bases from V and 9 bases from J, with 12 bases between. CDR3 bases: TGTGCCAGCAGCCAAGATTTAGGGGATCGGCCCCAGCATTTT. Protein product: CASSQDLGDRPQHF.

The V and J genes are TRBV4-2 and TRBJ2-3; D perhaps matches TRBD1 (6 bases). The CDR3 runs 15 residues. V shed 0 bases and J shed 2 bases, with 9 bases lying between them. Germline V lookup: CDR1 LGHNA, CDR2 YNFKEQ. The CDR3 spells CASSQEDSFTDTQYF. The CDR3 nucleotides read TGTGCCAGCAGCCAAGAGGACAGTTTCACAGATACGCAGTATTTT.

In this sample, this clonotype turned up many times. The chain is built from TRBV4-1 and TRBJ2-1, with D perhaps TRBD2 (5 bases). Germline assignment: CDR1 MGHRA and CDR2 YSYEKL. Trimming took off 1 base at V and 4 bases at J, with 20 bases between the two ends. The CDR3 length is 18 residues. This CDR3 is CASSQGPSLLVWYNEQFF. The DNA for the CDR3 is TGCGCCAGCAGCCAAGGGCCATCCCTACTAGTCTGGTACAATGAGCAGTTCTTC.

This clonotype was observed a handful of times. The chain joins TRBV20-1 to TRBJ2-5; TRBD1 matches at 11 bases. The CDR3 length is 13 residues. Losses at the gene ends were 6 bases for V and 5 bases for J; bases not matched to a gene: 5. Germline assignment: CDR1 DFQATT and CDR2 SNEGSKA (reference sequence). The chain's CDR3 is CSAGQGAEETQYF. CDR3 nucleotides: TGCAGTGCCGGACAGGGGGCGGAGGAGACCCAGTACTTC.

The V and J genes are TRBV3-1 and TRBJ2-7, with D possibly being TRBD2 (5 bases). The CDR3 covers 13 residues. CDR1 LGHDT and CDR2 YNNKEL come from the germline V gene (reference sequence). Trimming shortened V by 3 bases and J by 7 bases, and 13 bases separated the two germline ends. CDR3 sequence reads: CASSHTSLGEQYV. The CDR3 nucleotides are TGTGCCAGCAGCCACACTAGTTTGGGGGAGCAGTACGTC.

This clonotype was seen many times. The chain is built from TRBV6-5 and TRBJ2-7; 11 bases align to TRBD1. CDR3 size: 15 residues. Germline V gives CDR1 MNHEY, CDR2 SVGAGI. J gave up 0 bases and V 4 bases, and 2 bases lay outside the gene matches. CDR3 sequence reads: CASSWTGGSSYEQYF. CDR3 nucleotides: TGTGCCAGCAGTTGGACAGGGGGCAGCTCCTACGAGCAGTACTTC.

This clonotype was found a few times. V usage is TRBV11-2 and J usage is TRBJ1-6; a weak D match, TRBD1 (5 bases). This CDR3 contains 17 residues. From germline, CDR1 is SGHAT and CDR2 FQNNGV. V lost 1 base and J lost 9, with 19 bases in between. CDR3 protein: CASSLGHQGRTLSPLHF. The DNA for the CDR3 is TGTGCCAGCAGCTTAGGTCATCAGGGACGGACCCTTTCACCCCTCCACTTT.

This clonotype was counted between two and nine times. The chain employs TRBV24-1 and TRBJ2-4; a weak D match, TRBD2 (5 bases). Between the trimmed V and J ends, which lost 2 bases and 5 bases, there was a span of 15 bases. The CDR3 is 16 amino acids. Germline loops: CDR1 KGHDR, CDR2 SFDVKD. CDR3: CATSDSLSGRQNIQYF. The CDR3 coding sequence is TGTGCCACCAGTGATTCCTTGAGCGGCCGCCAAAACATTCAGTACTTC.

This clonotype was picked up a small number of times. The gene calls are TRBV20-1 and TRBJ2-1; no firm D call. The germline gives CDR1 DFQATT, CDR2 SNEGSKA (reference sequence). This CDR3 is built from 14 residues. The V end was cut by 2 bases, the J end by 7 bases, with 15 bases between. DNA of the CDR3: TGCAGTGCTAGAAGGCGCCTAAACTTAAATGAGCAGTTCTTC. Translating it yields CSARRRLNLNEQFF.

There are a few counts of this clonotype. This chain links TRBV6-6 with TRBJ1-6; 9 positions match TRBD1. Per germline, CDR1 MNHNY and CDR2 SVGAGI (reference sequence). This CDR3 spans 13 amino acids. V shed 7 bases and J 8 bases; nucleotides not matched to a gene: 3. DNA of the CDR3: TGTGCCAGCAAGACAGGGGGAGATTCACCCCTCCACTTT. The encoded protein is CASKTGGDSPLHF.

DNA for the CDR3: TGTGCCAGCAGCACCAGGGGGTACCTAAACCTCTACGAGCAGTACGTC. It codes for CASSTRGYLNLYEQYV. This chain links TRBV21-1 with TRBJ2-7; TRBD1 is the table's D call, not checked against the DNA. TRBV21-1 corresponds to a pseudogene. This CDR3 is built from 16 residues.

This clonotype was recorded a few times. This sequence joins TRBV20-1 and TRBJ1-2; D might be TRBD1 (5 bases). CDR3 length equals 14 residues. Deletions cut 2 bases from V and 8 bases from J, with 18 bases between. Germline V gene lookup returns CDR1 DFQATT and CDR2 SNEGSKA (reference sequence). The CDR3 sequence is CSARSPGVGSGYTF. In nucleotides, the CDR3 is TGCAGTGCTAGATCCCCGGGGGTTGGGTCGGGCTACACCTTC.

This clonotype was observed at least ten times. The V call is TRBV7-9, the J call TRBJ2-3; no clear D. The CDR3 has 15 residues. Germline lookup yields CDR1 SEHNR and CDR2 FQNEAQ (reference sequence). V was trimmed by 6 bases and J by 2 bases, leaving 15 bases between them. The CDR3 DNA reads TGTGCCAGCAGTTCCACGGTCACCTACACAGATACGCAGTATTTT. Translation: CASSSTVTYTDTQYF.

This clonotype was picked up many times. The chain links TRBV7-2 to TRBJ1-6; no clear D. V lost 1 base and J 7 bases, leaving 14 bases between the germline ends. Germline assignment: CDR1 SGHTA and CDR2 FQGNSA. The CDR3 length is 16 residues. The CDR3 DNA follows: TGTGCCAGCAGCTTAGGGCACGGTTATGGGAATTCACCCCTCCACTTT. Amino acids: CASSLGHGYGNSPLHF.

The chain combines TRBV25-1 with TRBJ2-7, with D perhaps matching TRBD1 (5 bases). CDR1 MGHDK and CDR2 SYGVNS come from the germline V gene. Trimming left V 6 bases short and J 2 bases short, with 14 bases between. The length of the CDR3 is 14 residues. The CDR3 loop reads CASSRQMGTYEQYF. CDR3 sequence (DNA): TGTGCCAGCAGCCGACAGATGGGGACCTACGAGCAGTACTTC.

This clonotype was detected a few times. The CDR3 DNA is TGCGCCAGTGGAAGACTAGGGTCCTACAATGAGCAGTTCTTC. The encoded protein is CASGRLGSYNEQFF. The chain joins TRBV5-1 to TRBJ2-1; D perhaps matches TRBD2 (6 bases). The germline CDR1 and CDR2 sequences are SGHRS and YFSETQ. The V gene lost 8 bases and the J gene lost 1 base, with 13 bases spanning the gap. There are 14 residues in the CDR3.

This clonotype was seen a few times. J is TRBJ2-6 and V is TRBV10-3; D is ambiguous. Germline values: CDR1 ENHRY, CDR2 SYGVKD. The V end lost 2 bases, the J end lost 3 bases, and 5 bases lay between the germline ends. The CDR3 has 14 amino acids. The CDR3 sequence is CAISEAVGANVLTF. DNA for the CDR3: TGTGCCATCAGTGAGGCGGTTGGGGCCAACGTCCTGACTTTC.